This T cell receptor beta chain stems from a study of T-cell memory formation after mild COVID-19. TCRdb passed the 5' RACE reads through MiXCR, listing each CDR3 protein once. This sample has around 110,000 distinct CDR3 sequences, with about 15% found just once. This clonotype has a count of ten or more. The CDR3 is 13 residues long. The V and J ends lost 1 base and 2 bases, in that order; junction bases with no gene match: 2. Germline V gives CDR1 GTSNPN, CDR2 SVGIG (reference sequence). Sequenced input: PBMCs or a T cell subset sorted from them (not recorded which). The sequence derives from a man aged 18 to 35 who had mild COVID-19 (a few samples of this study predate the infection). Cell type and time point are not known. J is TRBJ2-7 and V is TRBV30; TRBD2 matches at 7 bases. The CDR3 protein is CAWSDGGTYEQYF. The CDR3 nucleotides read TGTGCCTGGAGTGACGGGGGGACCTACGAGCAGTACTTC.